One and the same sample provided the 2 T cell receptor beta chains below, sequenced in a study of CD8+ T cells in alopecia areata. In each case, RNA was isolated and then reverse transcribed into cDNA as the sequencing template. This table comes from immunoSEQ multiplex PCR, and its TCRdb copy is limited to in-frame clones, with some not included. The sample shows about 200,000 clones, 50% to 60% of them seen only once. Sequencing was performed on CD4+ T cells sorted from blood, taken at week 0. The source is a human donor with alopecia areata.

V usage is TRBV30 and J usage is TRBJ2-7; 9 bases line up with TRBD1. This CDR3 has 14 residues. V lost 4 bases, J lost 1 base, and 5 bases stayed unmatched. CDR1 and CDR2 from the germline V gene are GTSNPN and SVGIG (reference sequence). CDR3 bases: TGTGCCTGGATCGGACAGGGGCGATCCTACGAGCAGTACTTC. Protein sequence: CAWIGQGRSYEQYF.

V gene TRBV7-9 combines with J gene TRBJ1-1; D call uncertain. The V and J ends lost 2 bases and 1 base respectively, with 8 bases between them. The CDR3 is made up of 14 amino acids. Germline CDR1 and CDR2: SEHNR and FQNEAQ (reference sequence). Here the CDR3 reads CASSLSSGNTEAFF. CDR3 nucleotide sequence: TGTGCCAGCAGCTTAAGTTCAGGGAACACTGAAGCTTTCTTT.